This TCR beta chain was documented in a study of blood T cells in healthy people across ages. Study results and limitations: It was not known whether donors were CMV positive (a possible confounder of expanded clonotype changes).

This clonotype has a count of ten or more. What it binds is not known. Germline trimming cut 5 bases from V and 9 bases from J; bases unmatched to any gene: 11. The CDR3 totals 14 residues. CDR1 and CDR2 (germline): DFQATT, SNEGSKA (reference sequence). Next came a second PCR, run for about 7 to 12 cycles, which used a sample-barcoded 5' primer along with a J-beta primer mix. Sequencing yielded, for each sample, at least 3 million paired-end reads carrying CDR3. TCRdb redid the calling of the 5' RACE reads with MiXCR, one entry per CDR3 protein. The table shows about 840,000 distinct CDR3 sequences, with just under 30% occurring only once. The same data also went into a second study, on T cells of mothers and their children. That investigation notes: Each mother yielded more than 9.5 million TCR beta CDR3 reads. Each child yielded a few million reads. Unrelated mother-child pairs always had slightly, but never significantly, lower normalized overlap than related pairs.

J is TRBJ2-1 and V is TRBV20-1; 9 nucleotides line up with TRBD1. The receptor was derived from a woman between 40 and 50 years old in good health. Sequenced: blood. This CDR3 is CSAPRDRAQGEQFF. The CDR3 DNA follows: TGCAGTGCTCCCCGGGACAGGGCTCAGGGTGAGCAGTTCTTC.